This T cell receptor (beta chain) was captured by sequencing in a study of early T cells in non-severe SARS-CoV-2 infection. As for the study in general: Whole-blood bulk RNA, unsorted, was sequenced, and chains were unpaired.

Regarding this clonotype: Its antigen is currently unknown.

Each cDNA molecule carried a unique molecular identifier. TCRdb reprocessed the 5' RACE reads with MiXCR, giving one entry per CDR3 protein. The table shows fewer than 85,000 distinct CDR3 sequences, with about 10% occurring only once. Findings and caveats of the study: There was a bias toward anti-spike CD8 responses in VDJdb matching, which missed private and CD4 specificities.

The sequencing here drew on whole blood, taken at baseline. This TCR came from an adult who was a healthcare worker with PCR-confirmed SARS-CoV-2 infection or an uninfected control (not recorded which).

CDR3 nucleotides: TGCGCCAGCAGCCCCTCACAGGCGACCTACGAGCAGTACTTC. This translates into CASSPSQATYEQYF. V gene TRBV5-1 combines with J gene TRBJ2-7; tentatively, D is TRBD1 (5 bases). The CDR3 has 14 residues. From germline, CDR1 is SGHRS and CDR2 YFSETQ. The V gene lost 4 bases and the J gene lost 2 bases, with 13 bases spanning the gap.